What follows are 10 T cell receptor beta chains derived from one specimen sequenced in a study of blood T cell repertoires in COVID-19. Clones were sequenced by immunoSEQ multiplex PCR, and TCRdb holds only the in-frame ones, with some missing. The sample lists over 250,000 clones, approximately 85% occurring once. Sequenced sample: peripheral blood. The receptors originated from a woman in her 70s with acute or convalescent COVID-19.

This clone was picked up one time. The rearrangement joins TRBV7-3 to TRBJ1-6; tentative D call: TRBD1 (5 bases). The CDR3 consists of 14 residues. CDR1 is SGHTA, CDR2 FQGTGA, per germline. V lost 1 base and J 6 bases, leaving 7 bases between the germline ends. The CDR3 loop is CASSLIGGNSPLHF. For the CDR3, the DNA is TGTGCCAGCAGCTTAATCGGGGGTAATTCACCCCTCCACTTT.

J is TRBJ1-2 and V is TRBV27, with a possible D match to TRBD1 (5 bases). The CDR3 is 14 amino acids. Trimming cost V 4 bases and J 4 bases, with 13 bases left between them. Germline-derived CDR1 and CDR2 are MNHEY and SMNVEV (reference sequence). The chain's CDR3 is CASSSRPGGYGYTF. DNA of the CDR3: TGTGCCAGCAGTTCCCGGCCGGGGGGCTATGGCTACACCTTC.

V is TRBV19 and J is TRBJ1-5; 7 bases are a match to TRBD1. The V gene's germline CDR1 is LNHDA and CDR2 SQIVND (reference sequence). The V and J ends lost 5 bases and 3 bases, in that order; junction bases with no gene match: 7. This CDR3 comprises 15 residues. The CDR3 DNA reads as TGTGCCAGTAGTCTCCCCAGGGGGTCCAATCAGCCCCAGCATTTT. This gives the protein CASSLPRGSNQPQHF.

CDR3 region: CASSHRDTDYNEQFF. As DNA, the CDR3 is TGTGCCAGCAGCCACCGGGACACAGACTACAATGAGCAGTTCTTC. V and J are TRBV3-1 (or the pseudogene TRBV3-2) and TRBJ2-1; possible D gene TRBD1, 6 bases. Looked up from germline, CDR1 is LGHDT and CDR2 is YNNKEL (reference sequence). Trimming removed 3 bases from V and 3 bases from J, with 12 bases in between. CDR3 length: 15 amino acids.

The chain couples TRBV29-1 to TRBJ1-2; 8 positions agree with TRBD1. This CDR3 has 13 amino acids. In germline, CDR1 is SQVTM, CDR2 ANQGSEA. With 7 bases clipped from V and 5 bases from J, the junction kept 9 bases outside the gene matches. The CDR3 DNA follows: TGCAGCGCCACCGGGACAGGAAAGTATGGCTACACCTTC. Its translation is CSATGTGKYGYTF.

The chain has TRBV6-5 and TRBJ1-2; the match to TRBD1 covers 8 bases. This CDR3 has 14 residues. Losses at the gene ends were 5 bases for V and 8 bases for J; bases not matched to a gene: 10. Germline CDR1 is MNHEY and CDR2 is SVGAGI. The CDR3 spells CASSRQGPAGGYTF. In nucleotides, the CDR3 is TGTGCCAGCAGTCGACAGGGGCCCGCTGGGGGCTACACCTTC.

The chain employs TRBV12-3 or TRBV12-4 and TRBJ2-3; D may be TRBD1 (5 bases). Trimming shortened V by 7 bases and J by 4 bases, and 9 bases separated the two germline ends. CDR3 length: 12 amino acids. The CDR3 DNA reads as TGTGCCAGCAAAGGGGCTCCAGATACGCAGTATTTT. Translated: CASKGAPDTQYF.

V usage is TRBV5-1 and J usage is TRBJ2-5, with 7 bases lining up with TRBD1. The CDR3 covers 14 residues. With V trimmed by 4 bases and J by 5 bases, 8 bases remained unmatched. CDR1 is SGHRS and CDR2 is YFSETQ in the germline V gene. This CDR3 is CASSQKGAVETQYF. CDR3 nucleotides: TGCGCCAGCAGCCAGAAGGGGGCCGTTGAGACCCAGTACTTC.

This chain links TRBV6-5 with TRBJ1-6; D is unresolved. Germline V gene lookup returns CDR1 MNHEY and CDR2 SVGAGI. The CDR3 length is 15 residues. Trimming removed 2 bases from V and 6 bases from J, with 11 bases in between. Here the CDR3 DNA reads TGTGCCAGCAGTTACGGAGCCACTATTAATTCACCCCTCCACTTT. Amino acid sequence: CASSYGATINSPLHF.

This chain joins TRBV6-5 and TRBJ1-6, with D perhaps matching TRBD1 (6 bases). The CDR3 spans 13 residues. From germline, CDR1 is MNHEY and CDR2 SVGAGI. V gave up 8 bases and J gave up 4 bases, with 9 bases separating them. This CDR3 reads CASGQSYNSPLHF. CDR3 coding DNA: TGTGCCAGCGGACAGTCTTATAATTCACCCCTCCACTTT.